In this sample, the clone carrying this T cell receptor (beta chain) turned up a few times. Collection of blood occurred at baseline, at cycle 4 day 1, and at cycle 7 day 1. The CDR3 contains 15 residues. Trimming took 4 bases from V and 5 from J; bases not matched to a gene: 10. Germline assignment: CDR1 ENHRY and CDR2 SYGVKD. These data belong to a study of OX40 agonist ivuxolimab in advanced cancers. Looking at the study overall: Participants, roughly 81% male, averaged roughly 60 years of age, ranging from roughly 23 to 90.

Clones were sequenced by immunoSEQ multiplex PCR, and TCRdb holds only the in-frame ones, with some missing. This table holds tens of thousands of clones, roughly 85% found once. The receptor was isolated from an adult with an advanced solid tumor such as melanoma, head and neck, liver or kidney cancer. This specimen consisted of CD4+ or CD8+ T cells sorted from blood, obtained in a trial of the OX40 agonist ivuxolimab. The chain is built from TRBV10-3 and TRBJ2-7; 8 bases map to TRBD2. CDR3 DNA: TGTGCCATCAGTGTTACCGCGGGAGGTGCGGACGAGCAGTACTTC. It codes for CAISVTAGGADEQYF.